Listed here are 23 T cell receptor beta chains from one sample, sequenced in a study of blood T cell repertoires in COVID-19 (dated by TCRdb to 2020 to 2022). The method was the immunoSEQ multiplex PCR assay. This is the immuneACCESS table as TCRdb keeps it, with only in-frame sequences that have V and J called. A part of the clones is gone; compared with another copy, unresolved V genes explain less than half, and the rest is unexplained. The sample profile shows under 40,000 clones; about 92% of them were found once. The top ten clonotypes cover about 0.86% of the sample. The sequencing sample was made of peripheral blood. The receptors stem from a male donor with active COVID-19.

This chain joins TRBV27 and TRBJ1-6; D is uncertain. Germline values: CDR1 MNHEY, CDR2 SMNVEV (reference sequence). The V gene lost 6 bases and the J gene lost 0 bases, with 6 bases spanning the gap. This CDR3 has 14 residues. CDR3: CASRMSSYNSPLHF. CDR3 DNA: TGTGCCAGCAGAATGAGCTCCTATAATTCACCCCTCCACTTT.

The rearrangement uses TRBV29-1 and TRBJ2-2, with a tentative D call TRBD1 (6 bases). V lost 6 bases and J 6 bases, leaving 23 bases between the germline ends. This CDR3 spans 16 amino acids. Germline V gene lookup returns CDR1 SQVTM and CDR2 ANQGSEA. CDR3 amino acids: CSVRQPGTKSAGELFF. CDR3 nucleotides: TGCAGCGTCAGGCAGCCCGGGACAAAGTCGGCCGGGGAGCTGTTTTTT.

The genes are TRBV7-2 and TRBJ1-6, with D hard to call. Trimming removed 2 bases at V and 12 bases at J, with 11 bases between. The CDR3 length is 13 residues. Germline V gene data show CDR1 as SGHTA and CDR2 as FQGNSA. CDR3 in DNA: TGTGCCAGCAGCTTAAATCCCCGCGGACCCCTCCACTTT. Translating it yields CASSLNPRGPLHF.

The J gene is TRBJ2-3, the V gene TRBV21-1; the table's D gene call, TRBD1, was not cross checked with the DNA. TRBV21-1 is tagged as a pseudogene. The CDR3 loop spans 15 amino acids. CDR3 sequence: CAGIKGTDITDTQYF. The CDR3 coding sequence is TGTGCCGGAATAAAAGGGACAGATATCACAGATACGCAGTATTTT.

Here the CDR3 reads CASRRTGENYGYTF. The CDR3 region has the DNA TGTGCCAGCAGAAGGACAGGGGAAAACTATGGCTACACCTTC. V and J are TRBV27 and TRBJ1-2; 9 nucleotides agree with TRBD1. Per the germline V gene, CDR1 is MNHEY and CDR2 is SMNVEV (reference sequence). The CDR3 spans 14 residues. The V and J ends lost 6 bases and 2 bases, in that order; junction bases with no gene match: 4.

The V and J genes are TRBV6-5 and TRBJ1-2; tentatively, D is TRBD1 (6 bases). CDR1 and CDR2 (germline): MNHEY, SVGAGI. The CDR3 totals 15 residues. The V and J ends lost 6 bases and 6 bases respectively, with 20 bases between them. CDR3 DNA sequence: TGTGCCAGCAGGCCGCTCCATCAGGGGCAGGATGGCTACACCTTC. Protein sequence: CASRPLHQGQDGYTF.

The chain links TRBV6-5 to TRBJ1-2; D is unclear. The CDR3 runs to 12 residues. Trimming cost V 8 bases and J 4 bases, with 11 bases left between them. Germline V gene lookup returns CDR1 MNHEY and CDR2 SVGAGI. This CDR3 reads CASGQPGYGYTF. The DNA for the CDR3 is TGTGCCAGCGGGCAGCCCGGCTATGGCTACACCTTC.

The rearrangement uses TRBV7-6 and TRBJ1-1; D perhaps matches TRBD1 (5 bases). The CDR3 runs 13 residues. CDR1 is SGHVS, CDR2 FNYEAQ, per germline. Trimming removed 5 bases at V and 8 bases at J, with 15 bases between. The DNA of the CDR3 is TGTGCCAGCAGCAGGGACTCCCACGGGGAAGCTTTCTTT. Translating it yields CASSRDSHGEAFF.

The chain has TRBV2 and TRBJ2-2; possibly TRBD1 for D (5 bases). Trimming cost V 6 bases and J 9 bases, with 14 bases left between them. Germline CDR1 reads SNHLY; CDR2 reads FYNNEI. This CDR3 region has 13 residues. For the CDR3, the DNA is TGTGCCAGCAGCGCACAGGAATTCCGGGAGCTGTTTTTT. Translating it yields CASSAQEFRELFF.

This clone was seen once. The chain joins TRBV5-1 to TRBJ2-1; tentatively, D is TRBD2 (6 bases). The V and J ends lost 2 bases and 2 bases respectively, with 14 bases between them. The CDR3 runs 16 residues. Per the germline V gene, CDR1 is SGHRS and CDR2 is YFSETQ. CDR3 nucleotides: TGCGCCAGCAGCTTTCCGGGGGTGAGGACCTACAATGAGCAGTTCTTC. It codes for CASSFPGVRTYNEQFF.

The chain recombines TRBV19 with TRBJ2-4; 9 bases match TRBD1. Germline V gene sequence: CDR1 LNHDA, CDR2 SQIVND (reference sequence). The CDR3 contains 15 residues. V shed 5 bases, J shed 8 bases, and the junction held 10 bases outside the gene matches. The CDR3 loop reads CASSASRTGADIQYF. The DNA of the CDR3 is TGTGCCAGTAGTGCCTCGAGGACAGGGGCAGACATTCAGTACTTC.

The chain uses TRBV7-3 and TRBJ2-3, with D perhaps matching TRBD2 (7 bases). The CDR3 covers 15 residues. Germline lookup yields CDR1 SGHTA and CDR2 FQGTGA. Trimming cost V 5 bases and J 1 base, with 13 bases left between them. The CDR3 loop is CASSRGALGTDTQYF. DNA for the CDR3: TGTGCCAGCAGCCGGGGGGCCCTAGGCACAGATACGCAGTATTTT.

The chain couples TRBV5-4 to TRBJ2-5, with TRBD2 matching over 14 bases. CDR1 and CDR2 (germline): SGHNT, YYREEE (reference sequence). The junction had 5 bases not matched to a gene; V was cut back by 3 bases and J by 4 bases. The CDR3 extends over 16 amino acids. This CDR3 reads CASSSKTSGGVETQYF. The DNA of the CDR3 is TGTGCCAGCAGCTCAAAGACTAGCGGGGGGGTAGAGACCCAGTACTTC.

The V gene is TRBV2, the J gene TRBJ1-1, with unresolved D. Germline V gene data show CDR1 as SNHLY and CDR2 as FYNNEI. Trimming shortened V by 2 bases and J by 3 bases, and 13 bases separated the two germline ends. This CDR3 has 15 residues. CDR3 in amino acids: CASSEIGVLDTEAFF. CDR3 coding DNA: TGTGCCAGCAGTGAAATCGGGGTCCTTGACACTGAAGCTTTCTTT.

The rearrangement joins TRBV30 to TRBJ1-1; 8 bases are shared with TRBD1. The CDR3 has 13 residues. Trimming took 1 base from V and 11 from J; bases not matched to a gene: 9. In germline, CDR1 is GTSNPN, CDR2 SVGIG (reference sequence). The CDR3 region has the DNA TGTGCCTGGAGTGACCGGGACAGGCGTTTTGCTTTCTTT. As protein: CAWSDRDRRFAFF. The variable domain in full, with the rest retrieved from reference TRBV30 and TRBJ1-1, is SQTIHQWPATLVQPVGSPLSLECTVEGTSNPNLYWYRQAAGRGLQLLFYSVGIGQISSEVPQNLSASRPQDRQFILSSKKLLLSDSGFYLCAWSDRDRRFAFFGQGTRLTVV.

The V gene is TRBV6-1, the J gene TRBJ2-1, with 9 positions matching TRBD2. Trimming took 2 bases from V and 6 from J; bases not matched to a gene: 5. The CDR3 runs 15 residues. Germline CDR1 MNHNS, CDR2 SASEGT. CDR3 loop: CASSESSGGFNEQFF. As DNA, the CDR3 is TGTGCCAGCAGTGAAAGTAGCGGGGGATTCAATGAGCAGTTCTTC.

The chain has TRBV7-2 and TRBJ1-4; 7 bases map to TRBD1. J was trimmed by 3 bases and V by 5 bases; bases with no gene match: 9. This CDR3 comprises 16 residues. Germline CDR1 and CDR2: SGHTA and FQGNSA. The CDR3 DNA reads as TGTGCCAGCAGCCGCGACAGGGCCGGACCTAATGAAAAACTGTTTTTT. Protein product: CASSRDRAGPNEKLFF.

J is TRBJ1-2 and V is TRBV15; D unresolved. This CDR3 contains 14 residues. Germline CDR1 and CDR2: LNHNV and YYDKDF (reference sequence). Trimming removed 5 bases at V and 3 bases at J, with 13 bases between. In nucleotides, the CDR3 is TGTGCCACCAGCGTACGACACGGGGACTATGGCTACACCTTC. Amino acids: CATSVRHGDYGYTF.

This rearrangement joins TRBV2 to TRBJ2-7, with D unclear. The ends were cut back, 6 bases at V and 10 bases at J, with 13 bases in the middle. The CDR3 is 11 amino acids. CDR1 and CDR2 (germline): SNHLY, FYNNEI. The DNA for the CDR3 is TGTGCCAGCAGAAATGAACAGAGTCAGTACTTC. It yields the protein CASRNEQSQYF.

The chain joins TRBV7-2 to TRBJ2-1; 7 positions agree with TRBD1. The CDR3 totals 16 residues. In germline, CDR1 is SGHTA, CDR2 FQGNSA. V gave up 1 base and J gave up 7 bases; unmatched junction bases: 10. The CDR3 here is CASSLVAGGVSNEQFF. The CDR3, as DNA: TGTGCCAGCAGCTTAGTAGCAGGGGGAGTAAGTAATGAGCAGTTCTTC.

As DNA, the CDR3 is TGCGCCAGCAGCCCTATGGAGAGGGTATCGGAAGGCTACACCTTC. Its translation: CASSPMERVSEGYTF. This rearrangement joins TRBV4-1 to TRBJ1-2, with D unclear. Between the trimmed V and J ends, which lost 4 bases and 8 bases, there was a span of 20 bases. Germline CDR1 MGHRA, CDR2 YSYEKL. The CDR3 loop spans 15 amino acids.

The chain combines TRBV27 with TRBJ2-2; TRBD1 is a possible D gene (5 bases). The CDR3 has 13 amino acids. V dropped 5 bases and J dropped 7 bases, with 11 bases sitting between them. CDR1 is MNHEY and CDR2 is SMNVEV in the germline V gene (reference sequence). The CDR3 here is CASSPRVGGELFF. For the CDR3, the DNA is TGTGCCAGCAGTCCCAGGGTTGGCGGGGAGCTGTTTTTT.

This sequence joins TRBV7-9 and TRBJ2-3; 11 bases line up with TRBD2. CDR1 is SEHNR, CDR2 FQNEAQ, per germline (reference sequence). The CDR3 contains 16 residues. Trimming took 2 bases from V and 6 from J; bases not matched to a gene: 7. The DNA of the CDR3 is TGTGCCAGCAGCTTATGGATAGCGGGGGGGTTGGATACGCAGTATTTT. This encodes CASSLWIAGGLDTQYF.